The 30 T cell receptor beta chains in this list originate from one sample, sequenced in a study of blood T cells in healthy people across ages. A sample-barcoded 5' primer and a J-beta primer mix were used in a second PCR of about 6 to 11 cycles. TCRdb passed the 5' RACE reads through MiXCR, listing each CDR3 protein once. The profile covers approximately 1.5 million distinct CDR3 sequences, with approximately 43% appearing a single time and about 3.8% taken by the ten largest. The sequenced material came from blood. The receptors were gathered from a woman aged 18-35 years in good health.

This chain uses TRBV12-3 or TRBV12-4 with TRBJ1-1; D remains ambiguous. This CDR3 is 14 amino acids long. The V end was cut by 2 bases, the J end by 4 bases, with 11 bases between. CDR3 loop: CASSLSTPSTEAFF. DNA of the CDR3: TGTGCCAGCAGTTTAAGTACTCCCAGCACTGAAGCTTTCTTT.

This clonotype was seen a handful of times. V gene TRBV12-3 or TRBV12-4 combines with J gene TRBJ1-2, with TRBD1 matching 10 bases. J gave up 8 bases and V 7 bases, and 13 bases lay outside the gene matches. The CDR3 spans 15 residues. The CDR3, as DNA: TGTGCCAGCACTTTCTGGGACGGACAGGGGGAAGGCTACACCTTC. It codes for CASTFWDGQGEGYTF.

This chain connects TRBV20-1 to TRBJ2-5; 8 bases are shared with TRBD1. The CDR3 is 14 residues long. V shed 0 bases, J shed 3 bases, and the junction held 3 bases outside the gene matches. CDR1 is DFQATT, CDR2 SNEGSKA, per germline (reference sequence). In DNA form, the CDR3 reads TGCAGTGCTAGAGAAACAGGGGGTAAAGAGACCCAGTACTTC. This translates into CSARETGGKETQYF.

The rearrangement links TRBV13 to TRBJ1-1, with no clear D. In germline, CDR1 is PRHDT, CDR2 FYEKMQ (reference sequence). The V end lost 1 base, the J end lost 6 bases, and 9 bases lay between the germline ends. The length of the CDR3 is 13 residues. CDR3: CASSLATGSEAFF. The DNA for the CDR3 is TGTGCCAGCAGCTTAGCGACGGGGTCTGAAGCTTTCTTT.

This clonotype has just a few counts. The chain recombines TRBV2 with TRBJ1-5; D is possibly TRBD1 (5 bases). The CDR3 is 17 amino acids. The germline V gene encodes CDR1 SNHLY and CDR2 FYNNEI. V shed 5 bases and J shed 0 bases, with 17 bases lying between them. The CDR3 spells CASSSRRSGGSNQPQHF. The CDR3, as DNA: TGTGCCAGCAGTTCCCGTCGCTCCGGGGGTAGCAATCAGCCCCAGCATTTT.

The rearrangement links TRBV7-9 to TRBJ2-1, with TRBD2 matching over 7 bases. With 3 bases clipped from V and 0 bases from J, the junction kept 8 bases outside the gene matches. Germline V gene lookup returns CDR1 SEHNR and CDR2 FQNEAQ (reference sequence). The CDR3 covers 17 residues. The CDR3 DNA reads as TGTGCCAGCAGCTTCCCTCTAGGCGGGAGCTCCTACAATGAGCAGTTCTTC. It yields the protein CASSFPLGGSSYNEQFF.

V usage is TRBV6-1 and J usage is TRBJ2-1, with D tentatively TRBD2 (6 bases). V lost 1 base to trimming and J lost 1 base, with 11 bases between them. From germline, CDR1 is MNHNS and CDR2 SASEGT. The CDR3 is made up of 16 amino acids. CDR3 residues: CASSEDGRASYNEQFF. Here the CDR3 DNA reads TGTGCCAGCAGTGAAGACGGGAGAGCGTCCTACAATGAGCAGTTCTTC.

A remark on this clonotype: A clone one base away is much larger, so this may be a read error. This rearrangement joins TRBV27 to TRBJ2-1; D call uncertain. Germline CDR1 reads MNHEY; CDR2 reads SMNVEV (reference sequence). This CDR3 is 15 amino acids long. The CDR3 DNA is TGTGCCAGCAGTTCATTAAAGGGCGCCTACAGTGAGCAGTTCTTC. This codes for CASSSLKGAYSEQFF.

This clonotype was counted a single time. The rearrangement links TRBV10-3 to TRBJ1-3; a weak D match, TRBD1 (6 bases). This CDR3 contains 14 residues. Germline loops: CDR1 ENHRY, CDR2 SYGVKD. With 9 bases removed from V and 2 bases from J, the gap between germline ends came to 14 bases. The CDR3 sequence is CAIKDSTTGNTIYF. CDR3 nucleotides: TGTGCCATAAAGGACAGTACGACTGGAAACACCATATATTTT.

The V and J genes are TRBV20-1 and TRBJ1-5; a possible D gene is TRBD1 (6 bases). Trimming removed 2 bases from V and 4 bases from J, with 9 bases in between. The CDR3 is 13 amino acids. Germline CDR1 is DFQATT and CDR2 is SNEGSKA (reference sequence). The CDR3 nucleotides read TGCAGTGCTAGATTAGGACAGAATCAGCCCCAGCATTTT. Its protein is CSARLGQNQPQHF.

The chain has TRBV6-6 and TRBJ2-5, with TRBD1 as a possible D gene (6 bases). The J call is uncertain, as TRBJ2-1 better fits the DNA end. The CDR3 contains 15 residues. Germline V lookup: CDR1 MNHNY, CDR2 SVGAGI (reference sequence). CDR3 region: CASFKATGYQETQFF. The DNA of the CDR3 is TGTGCCAGCTTTAAGGCCACAGGGTACCAAGAGACCCAGTTCTTC.

This clonotype was counted only a few times. The chain employs TRBV12-3 or TRBV12-4 and TRBJ1-3, with no clear D. CDR3 length: 14 amino acids. V gave up 5 bases and J gave up 2 bases, with 10 bases separating them. CDR3: CASSPQGTGNTIYF. The CDR3 DNA reads as TGTGCCAGCAGTCCCCAAGGAACTGGAAACACCATATATTTT.

The chain uses TRBV20-1 and TRBJ1-6; D is uncertain. Germline V lookup: CDR1 DFQATT, CDR2 SNEGSKA (reference sequence). The CDR3 is 12 residues long. V gave up 4 bases and J gave up 12 bases, with 13 bases separating them. The CDR3 DNA follows: TGCAGTGCTAAGCTGGGCGGTAGACCCCTCCACTTT. Translating gives CSAKLGGRPLHF.

This chain connects TRBV11-2 to TRBJ2-3; 10 bases agree with TRBD2. Looked up from germline, CDR1 is SGHAT and CDR2 is FQNNGV. This CDR3 contains 17 residues. The V segment lost 0 bases and the J segment 5 bases; nucleotides outside the gene matches: 8. The CDR3 loop reads CASSLEASGSVRDTQYF. In nucleotides, the CDR3 is TGTGCCAGCAGCTTAGAGGCTAGCGGGAGTGTGAGAGATACGCAGTATTTT.

The rearrangement joins TRBV30 to TRBJ1-4, with no clear D. Germline values: CDR1 GTSNPN, CDR2 SVGIG (reference sequence). The CDR3 covers 13 residues. Trimming took 0 bases from V and 7 from J, leaving 9 bases between them. For the CDR3, the DNA is TGTGCCTGGAGTGTTAGCCCGGCTGAAAAACTGTTTTTT. It is translated as CAWSVSPAEKLFF.

This clonotype occurred a few times. The chain is built from TRBV29-1 and TRBJ2-3; 11 positions agree with TRBD2. V lost 5 bases to trimming and J lost 0 bases; unmatched junction nucleotides: 13. This CDR3 region has 18 residues. From germline, CDR1 is SQVTM and CDR2 ANQGSEA. The CDR3 protein is CSVRSLAGEGPSTDTQYF. The CDR3 DNA reads as TGCAGCGTTCGGTCACTAGCGGGAGAGGGCCCTAGCACAGATACGCAGTATTTT.

This sequence joins TRBV11-2 and TRBJ2-7, with D unresolved. This CDR3 has 11 amino acids. CDR1 and CDR2 from the germline V gene are SGHAT and FQNNGV. V was pared by 1 base and J by 10 bases, with 8 bases between. CDR3 sequence reads: CASSLGSGQYF. CDR3 DNA sequence: TGTGCCAGCAGCTTAGGGAGTGGCCAGTACTTC.

This sequence joins TRBV25-1 and TRBJ2-1; D is unresolved. Deletions cut 4 bases from V and 0 bases from J, with 10 bases between. The germline gives CDR1 MGHDK, CDR2 SYGVNS. This CDR3 region has 15 residues. The DNA for the CDR3 is TGTGCCAGCAGTGGCTCCCGATTCTCCTACAATGAGCAGTTCTTC. This codes for CASSGSRFSYNEQFF.

The gene calls are TRBV3-1 and TRBJ1-2; D unresolved. The length of the CDR3 is 13 residues. Trimming removed 2 bases from V and 3 bases from J, with 7 bases in between. The germline V gene encodes CDR1 LGHDT and CDR2 YNNKEL (reference sequence). The CDR3 nucleotides are TGTGCCAGCAGCCAATACGGTGACTATGGCTACACCTTC. Its translation is CASSQYGDYGYTF. The full variable domain, completed using reference TRBV3-1 and TRBJ1-2, is DTAVSQTPKYLVTQMGNDKSIKCEQNLGHDTMYWYKQDSKKFLKIMFSYNNKELIINETVPNRFSPKSPDKAHLNLHINSLELGDSAVYFCASSQYGDYGYTFGSGTRLTVV.

The chain is built from TRBV20-1 and TRBJ1-4, with 8 bases identical to TRBD1. This CDR3 spans 14 amino acids. The V segment lost 2 bases and the J segment 6 bases; nucleotides outside the gene matches: 5. Germline V gene data show CDR1 as DFQATT and CDR2 as SNEGSKA (reference sequence). The CDR3 region has the DNA TGCAGTGCTAGATCGGGGACAGGCTATGAAAAACTGTTTTTT. Its protein is CSARSGTGYEKLFF.

This clonotype was counted a few times. This chain links TRBV7-3 with TRBJ2-1, with TRBD2 as a possible D gene (5 bases). Trimming took off 6 bases at V and 9 bases at J, with 12 bases between the two ends. CDR1 and CDR2 from the germline V gene are SGHTA and FQGTGA. The CDR3 totals 12 residues. The CDR3 region is CASSSRESEQFF. The CDR3 DNA reads as TGTGCCAGCAGTTCACGGGAAAGTGAGCAGTTCTTC.

This clonotype came up a few times. V is TRBV10-3 and J is TRBJ1-2; tentatively, D is TRBD1 (6 bases). CDR3 size: 13 residues. Germline V gene data show CDR1 as ENHRY and CDR2 as SYGVKD. V dropped 10 bases and J dropped 1 base, with 13 bases sitting between them. In nucleotides, the CDR3 is TGTGCCACCACCGGGGGGCTTAACTATGGCTACACCTTC. It translates to CATTGGLNYGYTF.

This clonotype was detected a few times. The rearrangement uses TRBV4-3 and TRBJ2-3; D is perhaps TRBD1 (5 bases). CDR1 LGHNA and CDR2 YSLEER come from the germline V gene. The CDR3 extends over 13 amino acids. V was shortened by 4 bases and J by 4 bases, with 9 bases between the two germline ends. The CDR3 region has the DNA TGCGCCAGCAGCCCCGAAGGGGCAGATACGCAGTATTTT. Encoded protein: CASSPEGADTQYF.

The chain recombines TRBV25-1 with TRBJ1-1; TRBD1 agrees at 9 bases. Germline CDR1 reads MGHDK; CDR2 reads SYGVNS. This CDR3 spans 15 amino acids. Trimming at V came to 4 bases and at J to 5 bases, leaving 8 bases not matched to a gene. The CDR3 here is CASSVLWTGETEAFF. CDR3 coding DNA: TGTGCCAGCAGTGTCCTCTGGACAGGGGAGACTGAAGCTTTCTTT.

This chain's CDR3 is CASSQTPRANVLTF. The CDR3 nucleotides read TGCGCCAGCAGCCAAACTCCCAGGGCCAACGTCCTGACTTTC. This rearrangement joins TRBV4-3 to TRBJ2-6, with D uncertain. V gave up 2 bases and J gave up 5 bases, with 7 bases separating them. This CDR3 is built from 14 residues. Germline V CDR1 and CDR2: LGHNA, YSLEER.

V and J are TRBV2 and TRBJ2-5; no clear D. The end of the DNA fits TRBJ2-7 better, so the J call may be wrong. CDR3 length equals 13 residues. Germline CDR1 is SNHLY and CDR2 is FYNNEI. This CDR3 reads CASSPPRMGEQYF. In DNA, the CDR3 is TGTGCCAGCAGCCCCCCTCGGATGGGCGAGCAGTACTTC.

Many counts were recorded for this clonotype. CDR3 amino acids: CASSDRTSAKNIQYF. CDR3 DNA: TGTGCCAGCAGCGACCGGACTAGCGCCAAAAACATTCAGTACTTC. The V and J genes are TRBV7-8 and TRBJ2-4; 8 positions agree with TRBD2. The CDR3 sequence is 15 residues long. CDR1 SGHVS and CDR2 FQNEAQ come from the germline V gene. With 5 bases clipped from V and 1 base from J, the junction kept 4 bases outside the gene matches.

V and J are TRBV5-1 and TRBJ1-5, with D maybe TRBD1 (5 bases). The germline V gene encodes CDR1 SGHRS and CDR2 YFSETQ. This CDR3 spans 13 amino acids. With 4 bases removed from V and 4 bases from J, the gap between germline ends came to 9 bases. CDR3 DNA sequence: TGCGCCAGCAGCATGGAGGGGAATCAGCCCCAGCATTTT. It is translated as CASSMEGNQPQHF.

The DNA for the CDR3 is TGTGCCAGCAGCTCTGACGGGGGCACAGATACGCAGTATTTT. Encoded protein: CASSSDGGTDTQYF. The chain couples TRBV12-3 or TRBV12-4 to TRBJ2-3; maybe TRBD2 (5 bases). Trimming removed 6 bases at V and 1 base at J, with 11 bases between. The CDR3 is 14 amino acids.

The gene calls are TRBV6-6 and TRBJ2-1; 11 positions match TRBD2. V gave up 4 bases and J gave up 5 bases; unmatched junction bases: 4. CDR1 and CDR2 from the germline V gene are MNHNY and SVGAGI (reference sequence). CDR3 length equals 15 residues. DNA of the CDR3: TGTGCCAGCAGTTCGACTAGCGGGACGAACAATGAGCAGTTCTTC. This codes for CASSSTSGTNNEQFF.